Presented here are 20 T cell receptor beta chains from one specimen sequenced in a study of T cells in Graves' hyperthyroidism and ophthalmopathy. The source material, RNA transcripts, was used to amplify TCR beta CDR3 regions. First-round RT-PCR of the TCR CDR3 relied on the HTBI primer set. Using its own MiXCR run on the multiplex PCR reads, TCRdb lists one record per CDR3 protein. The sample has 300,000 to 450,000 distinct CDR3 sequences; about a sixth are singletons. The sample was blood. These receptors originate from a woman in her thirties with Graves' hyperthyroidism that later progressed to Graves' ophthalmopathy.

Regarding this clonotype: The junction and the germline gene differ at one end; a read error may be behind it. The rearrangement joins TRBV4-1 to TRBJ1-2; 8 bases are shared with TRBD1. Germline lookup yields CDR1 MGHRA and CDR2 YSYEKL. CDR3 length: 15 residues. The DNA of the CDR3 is TGCGCCAGCAGCCTTACCGGGACAGGACGCTATGGCTACATCTTC. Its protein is CASSLTGTGRYGYIF.

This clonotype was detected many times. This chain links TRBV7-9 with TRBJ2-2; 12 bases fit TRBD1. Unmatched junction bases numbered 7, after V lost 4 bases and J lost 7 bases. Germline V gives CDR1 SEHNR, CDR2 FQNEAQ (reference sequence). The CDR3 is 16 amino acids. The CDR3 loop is CASSSRDRGRGGELFF. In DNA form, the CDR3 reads TGTGCCAGCAGCTCCCGGGACAGGGGGCGAGGCGGGGAGCTGTTTTTT.

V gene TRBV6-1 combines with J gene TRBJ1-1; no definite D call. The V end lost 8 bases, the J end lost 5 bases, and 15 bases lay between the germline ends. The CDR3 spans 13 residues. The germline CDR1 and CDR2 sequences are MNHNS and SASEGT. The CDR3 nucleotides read TGTGCCAGCCGCATCAGCGCACTGACTGAAGCTTTCTTT. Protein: CASRISALTEAFF.

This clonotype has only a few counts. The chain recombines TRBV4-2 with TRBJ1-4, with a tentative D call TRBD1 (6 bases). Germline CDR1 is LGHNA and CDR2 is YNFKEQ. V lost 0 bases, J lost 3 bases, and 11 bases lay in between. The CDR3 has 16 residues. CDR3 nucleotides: TGTGCCAGCAGCCAAGATCAGAGGACAGCTAATGAAAAACTGTTTTTT. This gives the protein CASSQDQRTANEKLFF.

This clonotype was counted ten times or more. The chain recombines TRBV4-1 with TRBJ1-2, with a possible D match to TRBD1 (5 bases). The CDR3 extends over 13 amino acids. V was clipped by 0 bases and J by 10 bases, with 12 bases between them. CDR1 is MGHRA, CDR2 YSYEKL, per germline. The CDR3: CASSQDFLGDYTF. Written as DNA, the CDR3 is TGCGCCAGCAGCCAAGATTTCCTGGGGGACTACACCTTC.

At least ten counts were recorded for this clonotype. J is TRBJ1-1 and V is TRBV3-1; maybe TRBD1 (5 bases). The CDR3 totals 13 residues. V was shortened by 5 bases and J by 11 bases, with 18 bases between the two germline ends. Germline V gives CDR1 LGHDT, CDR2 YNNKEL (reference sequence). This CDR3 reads CASSTDQGIGAFF. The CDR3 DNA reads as TGTGCCAGCAGCACCGACCAGGGAATAGGCGCTTTCTTT.

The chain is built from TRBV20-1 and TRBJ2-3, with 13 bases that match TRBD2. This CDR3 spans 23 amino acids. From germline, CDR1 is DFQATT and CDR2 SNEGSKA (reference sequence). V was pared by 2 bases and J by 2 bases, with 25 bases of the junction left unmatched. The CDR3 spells CSARQLNSGLAGPRANYTDTQYF. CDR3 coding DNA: TGCAGTGCTAGACAACTTAACTCGGGACTAGCGGGACCTCGGGCGAACTACACAGATACGCAGTATTTT.

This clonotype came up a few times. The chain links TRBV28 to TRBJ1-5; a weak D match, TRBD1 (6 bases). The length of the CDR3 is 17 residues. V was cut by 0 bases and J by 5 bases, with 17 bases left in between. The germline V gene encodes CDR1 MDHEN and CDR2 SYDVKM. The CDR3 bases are TGTGCCAGCAGTTTATGGAGGGTGGGGGGCGCGGATCAGCCCCAGCATTTT. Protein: CASSLWRVGGADQPQHF.

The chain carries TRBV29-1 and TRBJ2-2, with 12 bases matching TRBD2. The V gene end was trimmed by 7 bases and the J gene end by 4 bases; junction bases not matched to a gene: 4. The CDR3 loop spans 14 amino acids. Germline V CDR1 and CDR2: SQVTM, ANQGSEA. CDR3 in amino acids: CSARLAGATGELFF. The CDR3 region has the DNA TGCAGCGCTCGACTAGCGGGGGCCACCGGGGAGCTGTTTTTT.

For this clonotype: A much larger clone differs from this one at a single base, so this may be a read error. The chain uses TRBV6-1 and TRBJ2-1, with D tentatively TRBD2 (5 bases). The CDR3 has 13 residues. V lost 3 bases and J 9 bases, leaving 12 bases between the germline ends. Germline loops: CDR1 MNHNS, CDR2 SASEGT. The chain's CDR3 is CASSDEASGEQFF. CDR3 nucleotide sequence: TGTGCCAGCAGTGACGAAGCCAGCGGTGAGCAGTTCTTC.

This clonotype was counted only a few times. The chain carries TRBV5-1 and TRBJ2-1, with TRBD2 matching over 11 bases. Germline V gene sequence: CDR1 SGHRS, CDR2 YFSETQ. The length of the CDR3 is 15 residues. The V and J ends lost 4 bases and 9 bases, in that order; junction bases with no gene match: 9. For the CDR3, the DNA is TGCGCCAGCAGCCAACGTACTAGCGGGAGCGGTGAGCAGTTCTTC. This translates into CASSQRTSGSGEQFF.

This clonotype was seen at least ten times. CDR3 residues: CASSLAFGGYGYTF. The DNA of the CDR3 is TGCGCCAGCAGCTTGGCTTTTGGGGGGTATGGCTACACCTTC. This chain links TRBV5-1 with TRBJ1-2; D possibly corresponds to TRBD1 (5 bases). CDR1 SGHRS and CDR2 YFSETQ come from the germline V gene. Trimming cost V 0 bases and J 5 bases, with 11 bases left between them. The CDR3 spans 14 residues.

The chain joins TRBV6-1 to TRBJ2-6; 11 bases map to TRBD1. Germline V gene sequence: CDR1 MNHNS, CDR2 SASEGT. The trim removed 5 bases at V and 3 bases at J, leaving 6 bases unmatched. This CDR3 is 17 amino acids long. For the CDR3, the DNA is TGTGCCAGCAGTCCGGACAGGGGGCGCTTTGGGGCCAACGTCCTGACTTTC. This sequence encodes CASSPDRGRFGANVLTF.

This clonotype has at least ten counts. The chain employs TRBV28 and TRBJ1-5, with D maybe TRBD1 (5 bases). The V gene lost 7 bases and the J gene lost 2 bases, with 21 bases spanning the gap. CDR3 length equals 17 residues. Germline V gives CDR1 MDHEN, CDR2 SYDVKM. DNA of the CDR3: TGTGCCAGCAATCCCGGGGCGCGATCTTCGGGCAATCAGCCCCAGCATTTT. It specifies CASNPGARSSGNQPQHF.

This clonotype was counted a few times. The CDR3 DNA follows: TGCAGTGCTAGAGATGTCAACGGGGGTCTCAGAGATACGCAGTATTTT. This encodes CSARDVNGGLRDTQYF. V usage is TRBV20-1 and J usage is TRBJ2-3; TRBD2 is a possible D gene (6 bases). This CDR3 has 16 residues. Trimming removed 0 bases at V and 5 bases at J, with 18 bases between. Germline CDR1 and CDR2: DFQATT and SNEGSKA (reference sequence).

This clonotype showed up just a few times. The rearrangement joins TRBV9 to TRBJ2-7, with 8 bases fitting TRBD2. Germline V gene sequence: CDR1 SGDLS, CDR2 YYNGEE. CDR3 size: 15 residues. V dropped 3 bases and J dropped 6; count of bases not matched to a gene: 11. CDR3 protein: CASSATTGLGGEQYF. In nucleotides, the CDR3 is TGTGCCAGCAGCGCAACCACGGGACTAGGGGGCGAGCAGTACTTC.

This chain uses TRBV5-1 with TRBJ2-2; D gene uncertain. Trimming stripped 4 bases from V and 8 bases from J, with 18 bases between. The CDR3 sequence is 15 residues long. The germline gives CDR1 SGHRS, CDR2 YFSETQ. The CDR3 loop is CASSPGSAATGELFF. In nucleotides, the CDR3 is TGCGCCAGCAGCCCGGGTTCGGCTGCCACGGGGGAGCTGTTTTTT.

CDR3 sequence reads: CASSFIRLAGEETQYF. DNA for the CDR3: TGTGCCAGCAGCTTCATCAGGCTAGCGGGAGAAGAGACCCAGTACTTC. The chain combines TRBV7-9 with TRBJ2-5, with 10 bases matching TRBD2. The CDR3 sequence is 16 residues long. Germline assignment: CDR1 SEHNR and CDR2 FQNEAQ (reference sequence). Trimming removed 3 bases from V and 3 bases from J; junction bases left unmatched: 7.

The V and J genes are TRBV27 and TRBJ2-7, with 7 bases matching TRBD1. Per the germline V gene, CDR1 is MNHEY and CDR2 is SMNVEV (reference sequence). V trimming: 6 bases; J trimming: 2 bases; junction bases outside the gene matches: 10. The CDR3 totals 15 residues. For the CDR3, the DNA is TGTGCCAGCAGCTATGACGGGACAGTCACCTACGAGCAGTACTTC. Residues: CASSYDGTVTYEQYF.

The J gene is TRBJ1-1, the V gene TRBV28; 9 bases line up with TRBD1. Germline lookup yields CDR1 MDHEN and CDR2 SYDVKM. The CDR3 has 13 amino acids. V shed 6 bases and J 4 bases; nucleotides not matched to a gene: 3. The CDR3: CASRQGASTEAFF. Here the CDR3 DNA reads TGTGCCAGCAGACAGGGGGCGAGCACTGAAGCTTTCTTT. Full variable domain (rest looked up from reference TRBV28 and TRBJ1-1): DVKVTQSSRYLVKRTGEKVFLECVQDMDHENMFWYRQDPGLGLRLIYFSYDVKMKEKGDIPEGYSVSREKKERFSLILESASTNQTSMYLCASRQGASTEAFFGQGTRLTVV.